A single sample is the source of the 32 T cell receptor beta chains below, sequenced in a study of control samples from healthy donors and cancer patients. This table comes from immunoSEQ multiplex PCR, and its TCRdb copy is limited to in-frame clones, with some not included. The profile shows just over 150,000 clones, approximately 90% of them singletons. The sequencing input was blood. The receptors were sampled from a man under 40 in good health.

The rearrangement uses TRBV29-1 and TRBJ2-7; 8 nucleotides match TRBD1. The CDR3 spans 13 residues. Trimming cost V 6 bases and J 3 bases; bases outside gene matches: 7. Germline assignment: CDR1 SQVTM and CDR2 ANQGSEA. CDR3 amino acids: CSVRTGTGYEQYF. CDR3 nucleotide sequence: TGCAGCGTAAGGACAGGGACAGGCTACGAGCAGTACTTC.

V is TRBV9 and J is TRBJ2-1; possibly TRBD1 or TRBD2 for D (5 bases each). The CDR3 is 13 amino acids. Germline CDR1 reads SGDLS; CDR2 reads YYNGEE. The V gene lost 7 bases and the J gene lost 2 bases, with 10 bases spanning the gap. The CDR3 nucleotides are TGTGCCAGCGATGGGGGAGCCTACAATGAGCAGTTCTTC. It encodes CASDGGAYNEQFF.

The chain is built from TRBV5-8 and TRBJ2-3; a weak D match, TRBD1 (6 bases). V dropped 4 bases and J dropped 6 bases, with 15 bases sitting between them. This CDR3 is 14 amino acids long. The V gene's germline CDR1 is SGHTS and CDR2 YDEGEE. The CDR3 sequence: CASSLPAGADTQYF. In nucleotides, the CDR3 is TGTGCCAGCAGCCTGCCGGCAGGGGCGGATACGCAGTATTTT.

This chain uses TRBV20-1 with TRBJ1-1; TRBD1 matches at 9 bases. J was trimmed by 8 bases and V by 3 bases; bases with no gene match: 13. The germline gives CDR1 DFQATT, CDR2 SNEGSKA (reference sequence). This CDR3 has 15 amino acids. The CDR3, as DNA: TGCAGTGCTAGTCCCGGGACAGGGTTTTCCCCCGAAGCTTTCTTT. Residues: CSASPGTGFSPEAFF.

The CDR3 loop reads CASSVGSDHSYNEQFF. The CDR3 nucleotides are TGTGCCAGCAGCGTAGGTTCAGACCACTCCTACAATGAGCAGTTCTTC. The chain joins TRBV9 to TRBJ2-1; no definite D call. Trimming removed 0 bases at V and 0 bases at J, with 10 bases between. The CDR3 has 16 residues. Germline loops: CDR1 SGDLS, CDR2 YYNGEE.

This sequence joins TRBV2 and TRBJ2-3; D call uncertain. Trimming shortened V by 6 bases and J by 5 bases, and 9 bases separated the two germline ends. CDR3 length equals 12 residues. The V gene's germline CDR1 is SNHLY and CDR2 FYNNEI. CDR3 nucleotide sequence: TGTGCCAGCAGCCTACAAGGAGATACGCAGTATTTT. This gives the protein CASSLQGDTQYF. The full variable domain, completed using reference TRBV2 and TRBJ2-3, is EPEVTQTPSHQVTQMGQEVILRCVPISNHLYFYWYRQILGQKVEFLVSFYNNEISEKSEIFDDQFSVERPDGSNFTLKIRSTKLEDSAMYFCASSLQGDTQYFGPGTRLTVL.

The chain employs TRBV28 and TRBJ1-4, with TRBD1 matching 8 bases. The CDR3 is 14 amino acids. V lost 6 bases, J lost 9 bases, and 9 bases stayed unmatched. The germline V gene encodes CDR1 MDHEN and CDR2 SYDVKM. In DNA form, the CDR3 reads TGTGCCAGCAGCACCGGACAGGGTGTACAAAAACTGTTTTTT. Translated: CASSTGQGVQKLFF. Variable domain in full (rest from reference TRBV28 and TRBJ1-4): DVKVTQSSRYLVKRTGEKVFLECVQDMDHENMFWYRQDPGLGLRLIYFSYDVKMKEKGDIPEGYSVSREKKERFSLILESASTNQTSMYLCASSTGQGVQKLFFGSGTQLSVL.

The CDR3 region has the DNA TGTGCCAGCAGCTTAGCTGTTTGGTCGGGGACAGGGCTAACCTACGAGCAGTACTTC. It specifies CASSLAVWSGTGLTYEQYF. The chain combines TRBV7-8 with TRBJ2-7; 9 bases are shared with TRBD1. The CDR3 extends over 19 amino acids. Germline V lookup: CDR1 SGHVS, CDR2 FQNEAQ. The V and J ends lost 0 bases and 2 bases, in that order; junction bases with no gene match: 14.

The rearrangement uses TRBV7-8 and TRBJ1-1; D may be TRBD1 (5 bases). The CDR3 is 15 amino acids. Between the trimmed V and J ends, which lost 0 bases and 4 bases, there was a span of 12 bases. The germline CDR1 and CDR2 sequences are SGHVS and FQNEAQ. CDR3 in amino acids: CASSLAGGRGTEAFF. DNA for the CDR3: TGTGCCAGCAGCTTAGCTGGGGGTCGTGGCACTGAAGCTTTCTTT.

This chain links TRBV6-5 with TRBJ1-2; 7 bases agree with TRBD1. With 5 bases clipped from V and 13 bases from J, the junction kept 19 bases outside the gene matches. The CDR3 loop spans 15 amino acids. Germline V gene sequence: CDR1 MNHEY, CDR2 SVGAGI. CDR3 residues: CASSTGGQLSGSSTF. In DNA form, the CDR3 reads TGTGCCAGCAGTACCGGGGGACAGCTCTCGGGGTCTTCCACCTTC.

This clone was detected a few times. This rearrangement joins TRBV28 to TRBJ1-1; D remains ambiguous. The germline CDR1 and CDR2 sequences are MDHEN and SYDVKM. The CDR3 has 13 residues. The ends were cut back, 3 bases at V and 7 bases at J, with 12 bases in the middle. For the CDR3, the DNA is TGTGCCAGCAGTTTGGGGAACCCCAGTGAAGCTTTCTTT. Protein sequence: CASSLGNPSEAFF.

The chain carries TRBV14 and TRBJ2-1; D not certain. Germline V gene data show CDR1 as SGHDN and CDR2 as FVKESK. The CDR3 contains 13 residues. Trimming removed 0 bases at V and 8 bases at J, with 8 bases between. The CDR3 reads CASSQDQSHEQFF. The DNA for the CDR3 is TGTGCCAGCAGCCAAGACCAGTCCCATGAGCAGTTCTTC.

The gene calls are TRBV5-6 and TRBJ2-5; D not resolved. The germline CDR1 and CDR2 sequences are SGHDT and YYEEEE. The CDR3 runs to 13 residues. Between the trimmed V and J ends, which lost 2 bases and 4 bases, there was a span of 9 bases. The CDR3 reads CASSFSPRETQYF. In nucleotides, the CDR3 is TGTGCCAGCAGCTTTTCCCCTCGAGAGACCCAGTACTTC.

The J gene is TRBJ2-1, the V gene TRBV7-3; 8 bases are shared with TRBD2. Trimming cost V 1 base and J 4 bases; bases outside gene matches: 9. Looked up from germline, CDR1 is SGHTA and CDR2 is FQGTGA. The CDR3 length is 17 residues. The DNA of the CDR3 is TGTGCCAGCAGCTTAAAAGGTAGCGGGGCGAGATACAATGAGCAGTTCTTC. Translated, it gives CASSLKGSGARYNEQFF.

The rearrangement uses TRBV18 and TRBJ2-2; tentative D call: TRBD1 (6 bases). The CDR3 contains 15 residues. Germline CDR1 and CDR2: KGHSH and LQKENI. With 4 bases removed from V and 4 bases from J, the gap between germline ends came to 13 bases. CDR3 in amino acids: CASSLTGLSTGELFF. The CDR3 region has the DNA TGTGCCAGCTCACTCACAGGGTTGAGCACCGGGGAGCTGTTTTTT.

CDR3 region: CATVSGGASDTQYF. As DNA, the CDR3 is TGTGCCACCGTTTCCGGGGGGGCCTCAGATACGCAGTATTTT. The chain couples TRBV24-1 to TRBJ2-3; 8 bases are a match to TRBD2. Germline V CDR1 and CDR2: KGHDR, SFDVKD. CDR3 length: 14 amino acids. After removal of 9 bases from V and 4 bases from J, the junction contained 8 bases not matched to a gene.

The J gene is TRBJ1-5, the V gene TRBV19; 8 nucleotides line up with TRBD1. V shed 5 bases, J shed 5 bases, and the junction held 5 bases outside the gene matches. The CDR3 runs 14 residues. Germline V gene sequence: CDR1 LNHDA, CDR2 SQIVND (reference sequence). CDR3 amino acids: CASSWTGTDQPQHF. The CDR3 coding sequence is TGTGCCAGTAGTTGGACAGGGACAGATCAGCCCCAGCATTTT.

CDR3 region: CASSQESDRGYTGELFF. The CDR3 DNA follows: TGTGCCAGCAGCCAAGAGTCCGACAGGGGTTACACCGGGGAGCTGTTTTTT. This chain connects TRBV3-1 (or the pseudogene TRBV3-2) to TRBJ2-2; 8 nucleotides match TRBD1. Germline loops: CDR1 LGHDT, CDR2 YNNKEL (reference sequence). The CDR3 contains 17 residues. V was pared by 0 bases and J by 3 bases, with 6 bases of the junction left unmatched.

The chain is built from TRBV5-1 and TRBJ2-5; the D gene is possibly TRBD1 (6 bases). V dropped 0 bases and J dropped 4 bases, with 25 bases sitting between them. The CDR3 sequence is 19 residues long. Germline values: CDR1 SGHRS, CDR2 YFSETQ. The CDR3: CASSLDRVVRLGAAETQYF. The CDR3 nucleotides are TGCGCCAGCAGCTTGGACAGGGTGGTTCGTTTGGGTGCAGCAGAGACCCAGTACTTC. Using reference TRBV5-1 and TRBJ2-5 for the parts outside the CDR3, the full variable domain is KAGVTQTPRYLIKTRGQQVTLSCSPISGHRSVSWYQQTPGQGLQFLFEYFSETQRNKGNFPGRFSGRQFSNSRSEMNVSTLELGDSALYLCASSLDRVVRLGAAETQYFGPGTRLLVL.

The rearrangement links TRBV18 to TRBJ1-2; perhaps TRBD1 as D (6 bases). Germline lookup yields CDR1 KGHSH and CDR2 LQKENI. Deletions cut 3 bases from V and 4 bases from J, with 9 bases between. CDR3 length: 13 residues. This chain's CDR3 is CASSPTGPYGYTF. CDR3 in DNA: TGTGCCAGCTCACCGACAGGACCCTATGGCTACACCTTC.

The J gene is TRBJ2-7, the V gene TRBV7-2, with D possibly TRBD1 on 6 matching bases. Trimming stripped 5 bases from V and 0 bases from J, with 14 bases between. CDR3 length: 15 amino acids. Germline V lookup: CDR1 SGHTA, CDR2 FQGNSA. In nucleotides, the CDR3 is TGTGCCAGCAGCCCGACAGGAGTTATCTCCTACGAGCAGTACTTC. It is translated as CASSPTGVISYEQYF.

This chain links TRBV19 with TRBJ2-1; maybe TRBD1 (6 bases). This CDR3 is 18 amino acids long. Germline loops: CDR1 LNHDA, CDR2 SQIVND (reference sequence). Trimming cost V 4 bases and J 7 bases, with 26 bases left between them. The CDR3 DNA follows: TGTGCCAGTAGTAAAGGGACCCTTACAGGGACCCTTGGGAATGAGCAGTTCTTC. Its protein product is CASSKGTLTGTLGNEQFF.

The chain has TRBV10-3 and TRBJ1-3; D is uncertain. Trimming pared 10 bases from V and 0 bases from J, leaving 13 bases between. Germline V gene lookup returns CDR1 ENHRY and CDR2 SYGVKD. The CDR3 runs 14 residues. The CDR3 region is CATNPWLSGNTIYF. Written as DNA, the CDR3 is TGTGCCACCAACCCATGGCTCTCTGGAAACACCATATATTTT.

The CDR3 loop reads CASSFNQGIKTQYF. DNA for the CDR3: TGTGCCAGCAGTTTCAATCAGGGAATCAAGACCCAGTACTTC. The chain joins TRBV27 to TRBJ2-5; weak D call: TRBD1 (5 bases). V was clipped by 3 bases and J by 6 bases, with 14 bases between them. The germline gives CDR1 MNHEY, CDR2 SMNVEV (reference sequence). The CDR3 runs 14 residues.

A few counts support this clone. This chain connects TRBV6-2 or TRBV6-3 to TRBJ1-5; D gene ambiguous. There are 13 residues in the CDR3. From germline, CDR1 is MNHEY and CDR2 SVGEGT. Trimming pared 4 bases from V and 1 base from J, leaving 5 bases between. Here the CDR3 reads CASSFRSNQPQHF. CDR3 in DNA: TGTGCCAGCAGTTTCCGGAGCAATCAGCCCCAGCATTTT.

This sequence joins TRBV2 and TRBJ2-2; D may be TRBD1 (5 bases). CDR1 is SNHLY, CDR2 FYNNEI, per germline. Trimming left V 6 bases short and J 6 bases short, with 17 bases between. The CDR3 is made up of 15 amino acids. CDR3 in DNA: TGTGCCAGCAGCGGAAGACAGTCTGCGCCCGGGGAGCTGTTTTTT. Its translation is CASSGRQSAPGELFF.

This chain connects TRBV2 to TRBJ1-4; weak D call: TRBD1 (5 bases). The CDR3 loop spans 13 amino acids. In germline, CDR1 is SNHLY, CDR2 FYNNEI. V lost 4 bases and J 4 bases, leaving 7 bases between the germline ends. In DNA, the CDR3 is TGTGCCAGCAGTGGGGGGATTAATGAAAAACTGTTTTTT. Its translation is CASSGGINEKLFF.

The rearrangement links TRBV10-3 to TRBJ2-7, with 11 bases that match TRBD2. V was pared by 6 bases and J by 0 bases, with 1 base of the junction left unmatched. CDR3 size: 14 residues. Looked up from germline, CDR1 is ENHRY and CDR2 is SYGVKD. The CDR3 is CAIRTSGSSYEQYF. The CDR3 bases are TGTGCCATCAGAACTAGCGGGAGCTCCTACGAGCAGTACTTC.

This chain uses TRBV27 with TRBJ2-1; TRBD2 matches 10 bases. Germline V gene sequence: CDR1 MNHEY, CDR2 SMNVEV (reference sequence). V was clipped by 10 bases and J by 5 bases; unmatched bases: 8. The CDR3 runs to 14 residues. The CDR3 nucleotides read TGTGCCACTCTTCCACTAGCGGGGAACAATGAGCAGTTCTTC. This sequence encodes CATLPLAGNNEQFF.

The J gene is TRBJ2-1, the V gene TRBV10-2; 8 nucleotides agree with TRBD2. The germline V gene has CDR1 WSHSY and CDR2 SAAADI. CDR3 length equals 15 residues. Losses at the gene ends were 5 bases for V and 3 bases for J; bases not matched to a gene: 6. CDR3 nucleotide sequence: TGCGCCAGCAGTCCGGGACTAGGAATCTACAATGAGCAGTTCTTC. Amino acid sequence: CASSPGLGIYNEQFF.

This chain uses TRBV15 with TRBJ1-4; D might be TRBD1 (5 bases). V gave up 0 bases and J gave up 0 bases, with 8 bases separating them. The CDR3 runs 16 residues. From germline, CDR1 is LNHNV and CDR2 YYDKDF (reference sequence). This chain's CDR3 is CATSRDGGATNEKLFF. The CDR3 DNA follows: TGTGCCACCAGCAGAGATGGGGGAGCAACTAATGAAAAACTGTTTTTT.

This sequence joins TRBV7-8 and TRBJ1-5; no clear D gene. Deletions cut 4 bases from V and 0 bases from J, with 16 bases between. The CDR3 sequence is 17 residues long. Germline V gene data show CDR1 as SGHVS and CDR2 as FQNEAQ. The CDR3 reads CASSSSPEVYSNQPQHF. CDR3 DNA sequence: TGTGCCAGCAGCTCCTCCCCCGAAGTTTATAGCAATCAGCCCCAGCATTTT.